This T cell receptor beta chain appears in the sequencing data of a study of blood T cells in healthy people across ages. Remarks on this clonotype: The antigen is unknown.

A second PCR of about 7 to 12 cycles used a sample-barcoded 5' primer and a J-beta primer mix. Every cDNA molecule carried a tag from a template-switch adaptor bearing 12 random nucleotides. TCRdb re-called the 5' RACE reads with MiXCR, one entry per CDR3 protein. In the table there are more than 650,000 distinct CDR3 sequences, roughly 24% of which are singletons. Regarding the study as a whole: Total diversity from one million sequenced T cells was likely underestimated. Per million T cells, the diversity of TCR beta decreased roughly linearly as age advanced.

The ends were cut back, 5 bases at V and 8 bases at J, with 12 bases in the middle. Germline-derived CDR1 and CDR2 are SGHAT and FQNNGV. The length of the CDR3 is 12 residues. These records were also assigned to another study, of T cells of mothers and their children.

Sequencing was performed on blood. The receptor's source is a boy aged 5-17 years in good health. The V gene is TRBV11-2, the J gene TRBJ2-5; D is unclear. The CDR3 spells CASSAELGTQYF. CDR3 DNA: TGTGCCAGCAGCGCTGAACTGGGCACCCAGTACTTC. Together with reference TRBV11-2 and TRBJ2-5, the CDR3 gives the full variable domain: EAGVAQSPRYKIIEKRQSVAFWCNPISGHATLYWYQQILGQGPKLLIQFQNNGVVDDSQLPKDRFSAERLKGVDSTLKIQPAKLEDSAVYLCASSAELGTQYFGPGTRLLVL.